These 14 T cell receptor beta chains share one sample of origin, sequenced in a study of Ad26.COV2.S vaccination and SARS-CoV-2 variants. The treatment: some 20 received Ad26.COV2.S at low or high dose, single or two shots; about 5 received placebo; per-sample allocation not given. The investigators took samples on day 63 after the first vaccine or placebo injection. Clones were read by immunoSEQ multiplex PCR, and TCRdb kept only the in-frame ones, dropping some. The sample records 440,000 or so clones, around 91% being singletons. The source was peripheral blood, collected in a trial of Ad26.COV2.S vaccine versus placebo. The source of these receptors is a person aged 18-65 years who received the Ad26.COV2.S COVID-19 vaccine or a placebo.

This chain uses TRBV3-1 (or the pseudogene TRBV3-2) with TRBJ1-3; the D gene is possibly TRBD1 (5 bases). Germline CDR1 reads LGHDT; CDR2 reads YNNKEL (reference sequence). V was trimmed by 5 bases and J by 1 base, leaving 9 bases between them. The CDR3 is 14 amino acids. CDR3 sequence (DNA): TGTGCCAGCAGCAACAGGCTTTCTGGAAACACCATATATTTT. The encoded protein is CASSNRLSGNTIYF.

The count of this clone is one. This chain links TRBV12-3 or TRBV12-4 with TRBJ1-2; D is ambiguous. V was cut by 5 bases and J by 5 bases, with 12 bases left in between. The CDR3 is 13 residues long. Written as DNA, the CDR3 is TGTGCCAGCAGTCCGGGGATCTGGTATGGCTACACCTTC. It yields the protein CASSPGIWYGYTF.

CDR3 protein: CAIREPGTQLYGYTF. As DNA, the CDR3 is TGTGCCATCAGAGAGCCGGGGACTCAACTCTATGGCTACACCTTC. J is TRBJ1-2 and V is TRBV10-3; a weak D match, TRBD1 (5 bases). Germline CDR1 reads ENHRY; CDR2 reads SYGVKD. The ends were cut back, 6 bases at V and 4 bases at J, with 18 bases in the middle. The CDR3 totals 15 residues.

The chain uses TRBV24-1 and TRBJ2-2; 7 bases match TRBD1. The germline V gene encodes CDR1 KGHDR and CDR2 SFDVKD. Trimming took 3 bases from V and 1 from J; bases not matched to a gene: 7. The CDR3 totals 17 residues. This chain's CDR3 is CATSDDRQGRNTGELFF. The CDR3 DNA is TGTGCCACCAGTGATGACAGACAGGGTAGGAACACCGGGGAGCTGTTTTTT.

The CDR3 coding sequence is TGTGCCAGCAGCTTAGATCGCGCAACATCTCAGTACTTC. Translated, it gives CASSLDRATSQYF. The chain carries TRBV11-3 and TRBJ2-5; D unresolved. The CDR3 totals 13 residues. V was cut by 0 bases and J by 11 bases, with 13 bases left in between. Per germline, CDR1 SGHNT and CDR2 YENEEA.

This clone was seen once. The rearrangement uses TRBV19 and TRBJ1-2, with 9 bases matching TRBD1. J lost 5 bases, V lost 7 bases, and 8 bases had no gene match. The CDR3 has 14 residues. Germline CDR1 reads LNHDA; CDR2 reads SQIVND (reference sequence). The CDR3 spells CASTSGTGIYGYTF. For the CDR3, the DNA is TGTGCCAGTACCTCCGGGACAGGGATTTATGGCTACACCTTC.

There are a few counts of this clone. The gene calls are TRBV28 and TRBJ1-2; D is perhaps TRBD1 (6 bases). Germline CDR1 reads MDHEN; CDR2 reads SYDVKM. Trimming stripped 7 bases from V and 3 bases from J, with 12 bases between. The length of the CDR3 is 13 residues. The CDR3 DNA reads as TGTGCCAGCAATGGGGGCGCGGACTATGGCTACACCTTC. It encodes CASNGGADYGYTF.

The chain combines TRBV7-2 with TRBJ1-5, with no clear D. The CDR3 is made up of 13 amino acids. V was cut by 6 bases and J by 3 bases, with 9 bases left in between. The germline V gene has CDR1 SGHTA and CDR2 FQGNSA. The CDR3 DNA reads TGTGCCAGCAGAGACCAGCCCAATCAGCCCCAGCATTTT. It is translated as CASRDQPNQPQHF. Drawing the rest from reference TRBV7-2 and TRBJ1-5, the complete variable domain is GAGVSQSPSNKVTEKGKDVELRCDPISGHTALYWYRQSLGQGLEFLIYFQGNSAPDKSGLPSDRFSAERTGGSVSTLTIQRTQQEDSAVYLCASRDQPNQPQHFGDGTRLSIL.

V usage is TRBV15 and J usage is TRBJ1-2; D is possibly TRBD1 (5 bases). Germline V gives CDR1 LNHNV, CDR2 YYDKDF (reference sequence). Trimming pared 3 bases from V and 1 base from J, leaving 15 bases between. This CDR3 comprises 16 residues. For the CDR3, the DNA is TGTGCCACCAGCAGGAGAGGGGCAGGGAATAACTATGGCTACACCTTC. It specifies CATSRRGAGNNYGYTF. Supplemented by reference TRBV15 and TRBJ1-2, the full variable domain reads DAMVIQNPRYQVTQFGKPVTLSCSQTLNHNVMYWYQQKSSQAPKLLFHYYDKDFNNEADTPDNFQSRRPNTSFCFLDIRSPGLGDTAMYLCATSRRGAGNNYGYTFGSGTRLTVV.

The chain uses TRBV11-3 and TRBJ2-1; 11 bases are shared with TRBD2. The CDR3 is 16 amino acids. In germline, CDR1 is SGHNT, CDR2 YENEEA. With 5 bases clipped from V and 2 bases from J, the junction kept 5 bases outside the gene matches. The CDR3 reads CASSRGLAVPYNEQFF. CDR3 in DNA: TGTGCCAGCAGCCGGGGACTAGCGGTCCCCTACAATGAGCAGTTCTTC.

The rearrangement joins TRBV15 to TRBJ1-1; D is unresolved. The V end was cut by 0 bases, the J end by 3 bases, with 17 bases between. This CDR3 is built from 17 residues. CDR1 is LNHNV, CDR2 YYDKDF, per germline (reference sequence). CDR3: CATSRDFRVGGDTEAFF. The CDR3, as DNA: TGTGCCACCAGCAGAGATTTTCGGGTCGGCGGTGACACTGAAGCTTTCTTT.

This chain links TRBV5-1 with TRBJ2-7, with D possibly being TRBD1 (5 bases). V was pared by 1 base and J by 5 bases, with 13 bases between. This CDR3 region has 14 residues. Germline V gene data show CDR1 as SGHRS and CDR2 as YFSETQ. The CDR3 is CASSLIQGPNEQYF. Written as DNA, the CDR3 is TGCGCCAGCAGCTTGATCCAGGGTCCCAACGAGCAGTACTTC.

This chain links TRBV14 with TRBJ2-7, with 8 bases aligning to TRBD1. The ends lost 2 bases at V and 6 bases at J; junction bases unmatched: 9. Germline assignment: CDR1 SGHDN and CDR2 FVKESK. The CDR3 covers 15 residues. CDR3 bases: TGTGCCAGCAGCCAATTCAGGACAGGGCCGAGCGAGCAGTACTTC. Protein sequence: CASSQFRTGPSEQYF. The variable domain in full, with the rest retrieved from reference TRBV14 and TRBJ2-7, is EAGVTQFPSHSVIEKGQTVTLRCDPISGHDNLYWYRRVMGKEIKFLLHFVKESKQDESGMPNNRFLAERTGGTYSTLKVQPAELEDSGVYFCASSQFRTGPSEQYFGPGTRLTVT.

This chain joins TRBV29-1 and TRBJ1-6; 7 nucleotides align to TRBD1. The CDR3 consists of 13 residues. Trimming removed 5 bases from V and 12 bases from J; junction bases left unmatched: 10. Per germline, CDR1 SQVTM and CDR2 ANQGSEA. This CDR3 is CSVSGGDGGPLHF. In DNA, the CDR3 is TGCAGCGTTTCAGGGGGGGATGGGGGACCCCTCCACTTT.